This T cell receptor beta chain derives from a study of T cells in tuberculosis. Turning to the study itself: Sequenced TCRs come from CD1B-GMM tetramer-binding T cells. PBMC were archived before or within 7 days of starting treatment. Study-wide results and limits: Classification accuracy was roughly 90% (AUROC more than 0.8) with the GMM-specific repertoire.

Time point noted: new active TB diagnosis, blood taken before or within 7 days of starting treatment. Patients were newly diagnosed, HIV-seronegative, and aged 18 or older. Comments on this clone: Its antigen is currently unknown.

V was pared by 3 bases and J by 8 bases, with 6 bases of the junction left unmatched. The germline gives CDR1 WSHSY, CDR2 SAAADI. The CDR3 has 14 amino acids. Clones were sequenced by immunoSEQ multiplex PCR, and TCRdb holds only the in-frame ones, with some missing. This table has tens of thousands of clones, around 90% appearing once. The chain carries TRBV10-2 and TRBJ2-4; TRBD1 agrees at 8 bases. This clonotype originated in an adult with tuberculosis. The starting material was PBMCs, obtained at tuberculosis diagnosis. Written as DNA, the CDR3 is TGCGCCAGCAGTGAAGACAGGGGAGGCGACATTCAGTACTTC. It encodes CASSEDRGGDIQYF.